The rows below give T cell receptor beta chains drawn from one sample of a study of T-cell reconstitution after alpha-beta-depleted transplantation in children. In TCRdb, the PCR reads were re-called with MiXCR into one record per CDR3 protein. Here the sample spans approximately 800,000 distinct CDR3 sequences, roughly 15% being singletons. The material was PBMCs, mostly from graft donor cells, obtained 360 days after TCRalphabeta/CD19-depleted stem cell transplant. The receptor set was obtained from a male patient younger than 18 who had a stem cell transplant for acute lymphoblastic leukemia, so the T cells may come from the graft donor. Both conserved end residues are part of each CDR3. D genes are given only for firm matches. Clone size is shown for a subset of rows, as once, few, many or a class of expanded clone.

D: TRBD2
J: TRBJ2-3
V: TRBV3-1
size: .
CDR3: CASSPTTSGWVIF
DNA: TGTGCCAGCAGCCCTACAACTAGCGGGTGGGTGATTTTT

D: TRBD2
J: TRBJ2-7
V: TRBV5-1
size: many
CDR3: CASSLEGLAGPWEQYF
DNA: TGCGCCAGCAGCTTGGAGGGACTAGCGGGGCCGTGGGAGCAGTACTTC

D: .
J: TRBJ2-7
V: TRBV10-3
size: .
CDR3: CAPKEPGGTESSLPYEQYF
DNA: TGTGCCCCTAAGGAACCCGGCGGGACAGAATCTTCCCTCCCCTACGAGCAGTACTTC

D: TRBD1
J: TRBJ2-7
V: TRBV5-1
size: few
CDR3: CASSVDRALGEQYF
DNA: TGCGCCAGCAGCGTCGACAGGGCGCTGGGAGAGCAGTACTTC

D: .
J: TRBJ2-3
V: TRBV25-1
size: few
CDR3: CASNSQTAQYF
DNA: TGTGCCAGCAACAGCCAGACAGCGCAGTATTTT

D: .
J: TRBJ2-7
V: TRBV12-3/TRBV12-4
size: .
CDR3: CASSLQWTTFLEQYF
DNA: TGTGCCAGCAGCCTCCAGTGGACCACGTTCCTCGAGCAGTACTTC

D: TRBD1
J: TRBJ1-2
V: TRBV29-1
size: .
CDR3: CSVHWPDRGVLEGYTF
DNA: TGCAGCGTTCATTGGCCGGACAGGGGAGTGTTAGAAGGCTACACCTTC

D: TRBD2
J: TRBJ2-7
V: TRBV20-1
size: .
CDR3: CSAPAGGGPVEQYF
DNA: TGCAGTGCACCGGCGGGGGGAGGGCCGGTGGAGCAGTACTTC

D: TRBD1
J: TRBJ2-5
V: TRBV7-3
size: few
CDR3: CASSLTGGSPRDF
DNA: TGTGCCAGCAGCTTAACAGGGGGCTCGCCCCGCGACTTC

D: .
J: TRBJ2-1
V: TRBV3-1
size: .
CDR3: CASSQDGAWGYNEQFF
DNA: TGTGCCAGCAGCCAAGATGGAGCCTGGGGGTACAATGAGCAGTTCTTC

D: .
J: TRBJ2-1
V: TRBV19
size: .
CDR3: CASSMVASSYNEQFF
DNA: TGTGCCAGTAGTATGGTTGCGAGCTCCTACAATGAGCAGTTCTTC

D: .
J: TRBJ2-5
V: TRBV12-3/TRBV12-4
size: .
CDR3: CASTKLGEETQYF
DNA: TGTGCCAGCACCAAACTAGGAGAAGAGACCCAGTACTTC

D: TRBD2
J: TRBJ2-5
V: TRBV5-1
size: few
CDR3: CASSLGGTSGQETQYF
DNA: TGCGCCAGCAGCTTGGGCGGGACTAGCGGCCAAGAGACCCAGTACTTC

D: .
J: TRBJ2-7
V: TRBV5-1
size: few
CDR3: CASSLDLAPLYEQYF
DNA: TGCGCCAGCAGCTTGGACCTGGCCCCTCTCTACGAGCAGTACTTC

D: TRBD2
J: TRBJ2-7
V: TRBV27
size: many
CDR3: CASSLAGRDYSYEQYF
DNA: TGTGCCAGCAGTTTAGCGGGTCGGGACTACTCCTACGAGCAGTACTTC

D: TRBD2
J: TRBJ2-7
V: TRBV7-9
size: .
CDR3: CASSPRPRLAGGYEQYF
DNA: TGTGCCAGCAGCCCGAGACCCCGACTAGCGGGAGGTTACGAGCAGTACTTC

D: TRBD2
J: TRBJ2-3
V: TRBV29-1
size: few
CDR3: CSVAGLLADTQYF
DNA: TGCAGCGTTGCGGGACTATTGGCAGATACGCAGTATTTT

D: TRBD2
J: TRBJ2-2
V: TRBV29-1
size: few
CDR3: CSVSPGLAGVSGELFF
DNA: TGCAGCGTTTCGCCGGGACTAGCGGGAGTATCCGGGGAGCTGTTTTTT

D: TRBD1
J: TRBJ1-5
V: TRBV12-3/TRBV12-4
size: many
CDR3: CASSFGDRHQPQHF
DNA: TGTGCCAGCAGTTTTGGGGACAGGCATCAGCCCCAGCATTTT

D: TRBD2
J: TRBJ2-1
V: TRBV5-1
size: few
CDR3: CASSGPSSGRAGDEQFF
DNA: TGCGCCAGCAGCGGACCGTCTAGCGGGAGGGCCGGAGATGAGCAGTTCTTC

D: .
J: TRBJ2-3
V: TRBV15
size: .
CDR3: CATSGIWDGGDTQYF
DNA: TGTGCCACCAGCGGTATCTGGGACGGGGGAGATACGCAGTATTTT

D: TRBD1
J: TRBJ1-5
V: TRBV24-1
size: .
CDR3: CATSDGQGKDSNQPQHF
DNA: TGTGCCACCAGTGACGGACAGGGGAAGGATAGCAATCAGCCCCAGCATTTT

D: .
J: TRBJ2-1
V: TRBV9
size: many
CDR3: CASSVRTDREMNEQFF
DNA: TGTGCCAGCAGCGTTAGAACGGATCGGGAGATGAATGAGCAGTTCTTC

D: TRBD2
J: TRBJ2-3
V: TRBV6-4
size: .
CDR3: CASSGFSGKTDTQYF
DNA: TGTGCCAGCAGTGGCTTTAGCGGGAAAACAGATACGCAGTATTTT

D: TRBD2
J: TRBJ2-1
V: TRBV18
size: few
CDR3: CASSSRGTYNEQFF
DNA: TGTGCCAGCTCATCGCGGGGGACCTACAATGAGCAGTTCTTC

D: .
J: TRBJ2-5
V: TRBV12-3/TRBV12-4
size: few
CDR3: CASSRELGQETQYF
DNA: TGTGCCAGCAGCCGCGAGCTCGGGCAAGAGACCCAGTACTTC

D: .
J: TRBJ2-2
V: TRBV4-2
size: many
CDR3: CASSPELVGGELFF
DNA: TGTGCCAGCAGCCCCGAACTGGTCGGCGGGGAGCTGTTTTTT

D: TRBD1
J: TRBJ2-1
V: TRBV9
size: .
CDR3: CASSVVPGGYNEQFF
DNA: TGTGCCAGCAGCGTAGTTCCAGGGGGTTACAATGAGCAGTTCTTC

D: .
J: TRBJ2-5
V: TRBV21-1
size: many
CDR3: CASSKEGGRETQYF
DNA: TGTGCCAGCAGCAAGGAGGGGGGTCGAGAGACCCAGTACTTC

D: .
J: TRBJ2-7
V: TRBV7-3
size: .
CDR3: CASSSYISPREEQYF
DNA: TGTGCCAGCAGCTCGTACATATCGCCCCGGGAAGAGCAGTACTTC

D: .
J: TRBJ2-6
V: TRBV3-1
size: .
CDR3: CASSQGIVRGANVLTF
DNA: TGTGCCAGCAGCCAGGGGATAGTGAGGGGGGCCAACGTCCTGACTTTC

D: .
J: TRBJ1-5
V: TRBV4-1
size: few
CDR3: CASSQRRGGYSNQPQHF
DNA: TGCGCCAGCAGCCAACGGAGGGGGGGTTACAGCAATCAGCCCCAGCATTTT

D: .
J: TRBJ1-1
V: TRBV19
size: many
CDR3: CASISGGFGRNTEAFF
DNA: TGTGCCAGTATATCGGGGGGCTTCGGTAGGAACACTGAAGCTTTCTTT

D: .
J: TRBJ2-7
V: TRBV5-1
size: few
CDR3: CASSWPPSGDSYEQYF
DNA: TGCGCCAGCAGCTGGCCCCCCTCCGGGGACTCCTACGAGCAGTACTTC

D: .
J: TRBJ2-3
V: TRBV7-3
size: few
CDR3: CASSLSGDTDTQYF
DNA: TGTGCCAGCAGCTTATCAGGGGACACAGATACGCAGTATTTT

D: .
J: TRBJ2-7
V: TRBV12-3/TRBV12-4
size: few
CDR3: CASSPPRDDEQYF
DNA: TGTGCCAGCAGTCCGCCCCGCGACGACGAGCAGTACTTC

D: .
J: TRBJ2-7
V: TRBV4-2
size: many
CDR3: CASSLARLMNSYEQYF
DNA: TGTGCCAGCAGCCTCGCCAGACTGATGAATTCCTACGAGCAGTACTTC

D: .
J: TRBJ1-2
V: TRBV5-1
size: many
CDR3: CASSLEMGGAYGYTF
DNA: TGCGCCAGCAGCTTGGAAATGGGGGGTGCCTATGGCTACACCTTC

D: .
J: TRBJ2-5
V: TRBV29-1
size: .
CDR3: CSVDGYQETQYF
DNA: TGCAGCGTTGACGGTTACCAAGAGACCCAGTACTTC

D: .
J: TRBJ2-2
V: TRBV7-8
size: few
CDR3: CASSLVYTGASGELFF
DNA: TGTGCCAGCAGCTTAGTATATACGGGAGCGTCCGGGGAGCTGTTTTTT

D: TRBD1
J: TRBJ2-7
V: TRBV29-1
size: .
CDR3: CSVRTGTGVLYEQYF
DNA: TGCAGCGTACGAACCGGGACAGGGGTGCTCTACGAGCAGTACTTC

D: .
J: TRBJ2-2
V: TRBV29-1
size: .
CDR3: CSVEQGLGAGYGELFF
DNA: TGCAGCGTTGAACAGGGGCTAGGCGCAGGATACGGGGAGCTGTTTTTT

D: .
J: TRBJ2-5
V: TRBV20-1
size: .
CDR3: CSASSATSEETQYF
DNA: TGCAGTGCTAGTTCCGCGACAAGTGAAGAGACCCAGTACTTC

D: TRBD1
J: TRBJ1-2
V: TRBV12-3/TRBV12-4
size: many
CDR3: CASSWTGYGYTF
DNA: TGTGCCAGCAGTTGGACAGGCTATGGCTACACCTTC

D: .
J: TRBJ2-5
V: TRBV5-1
size: many
CDR3: CASSLAWQRETQYF
DNA: TGCGCCAGCAGCTTGGCGTGGCAGAGAGAGACCCAGTACTTC